Listed below are T cell receptor beta chains from one sample, sequenced in a study of vaccination and CD4 T cells after COVID-19. For these TCRs, the target antigens are not known. TCRdb used MiXCR to reprocess the PCR reads, holding one entry per CDR3 protein. The sample has fewer than 25,000 distinct CDR3 sequences, more than 40% seen once; the top ten hold 3% to 4%. Sample: CD4+ T cells from blood, cultured in vitro. All receptors come from a human donor who had recovered from COVID-19. Each CDR3 is given with its conserved first and last residue. The order of the fields is D gene, J gene, V gene, clone size, CDR3 length, CDR3 DNA, CDR3 protein. A D gene is named only where the DNA matches it firmly. Clone size is shown for a subset of rows, as once, few, many or a class of expanded clone.

D gene: NA
J gene: TRBJ1-1
V gene: TRBV7-2
clone size: NA
CDR3 length: 12
CDR3 DNA: TGTGCCAGCAGCTTCCAGGGCACTGAAGCTTTCTTT
CDR3 protein: CASSFQGTEAFF

D gene: NA
J gene: TRBJ1-4
V gene: TRBV12-3/TRBV12-4
clone size: NA
CDR3 length: 14
CDR3 DNA: TGTGCCAGCAGGGGTCGGACATCCGATGAAAAACTGTTTTTT
CDR3 protein: CASRGRTSDEKLFF

D gene: NA
J gene: TRBJ1-3
V gene: TRBV5-8
clone size: NA
CDR3 length: 14
CDR3 DNA: TGTGCCAGCAGCTCATGGGGTCCTGGAAACACCATATATTTT
CDR3 protein: CASSSWGPGNTIYF

D gene: TRBD2
J gene: TRBJ2-3
V gene: TRBV6-1
clone size: NA
CDR3 length: 18
CDR3 DNA: TGTGCCAGCAAAGGGAGACCCGGGACGGGGGGGCACACAGATACGCAGTATTTT
CDR3 protein: CASKGRPGTGGHTDTQYF

D gene: NA
J gene: TRBJ1-5
V gene: TRBV7-3
clone size: few
CDR3 length: 15
CDR3 DNA: TGTGCCAGCAGCTTAGGGGCCAACTTTCTAGGTCCCCAGCATTTT
CDR3 protein: CASSLGANFLGPQHF

D gene: TRBD2
J gene: TRBJ2-7
V gene: TRBV19
clone size: NA
CDR3 length: 14
CDR3 DNA: TGTGCCAGTAGTAGAAGCGGGGGGCTATACGAGCAGTACTTC
CDR3 protein: CASSRSGGLYEQYF

D gene: NA
J gene: TRBJ2-7
V gene: TRBV19
clone size: NA
CDR3 length: 13
CDR3 DNA: TGTGCCAGTAGTATAACGGGGACCCACGAGCAGTACTTC
CDR3 protein: CASSITGTHEQYF

D gene: NA
J gene: TRBJ2-7
V gene: TRBV11-3
clone size: NA
CDR3 length: 15
CDR3 DNA: TGTGCCAGCAGAATGACCTCCGGGGGCTACTACGAGCAGTACTTC
CDR3 protein: CASRMTSGGYYEQYF

D gene: TRBD1
J gene: TRBJ1-6
V gene: TRBV7-2
clone size: few
CDR3 length: 14
CDR3 DNA: TGTGCCAGCAGCACCGACAGGGGAAGATCACCCCTCCACTTT
CDR3 protein: CASSTDRGRSPLHF

D gene: NA
J gene: TRBJ2-1
V gene: TRBV4-3
clone size: NA
CDR3 length: 17
CDR3 DNA: TGCGCCAGCAGCCAAGGAGTGGGCCTCGAAAGGGGCAATGAGCAGTTCTTC
CDR3 protein: CASSQGVGLERGNEQFF

D gene: NA
J gene: TRBJ2-7
V gene: TRBV7-9
clone size: NA
CDR3 length: 12
CDR3 DNA: TGTGCCAGCAGCTCGGGTCGACTCGAGCAGTACTTC
CDR3 protein: CASSSGRLEQYF

D gene: TRBD1
J gene: TRBJ2-7
V gene: TRBV2
clone size: NA
CDR3 length: 12
CDR3 DNA: TGTGCCAGCAGTGGGGACAGCTACGAGCAGTACTTC
CDR3 protein: CASSGDSYEQYF

D gene: NA
J gene: TRBJ2-7
V gene: TRBV27
clone size: NA
CDR3 length: 14
CDR3 DNA: TGTGCCAGCAGTGTCCGGGACTCCGCCTACGAGCAGTACTTC
CDR3 protein: CASSVRDSAYEQYF

D gene: TRBD1
J gene: TRBJ2-1
V gene: TRBV15
clone size: few
CDR3 length: 16
CDR3 DNA: TGTGCCACCAGCAGAGAAGGACAGGGGGCGGAAAATGAGCAGTTCTTC
CDR3 protein: CATSREGQGAENEQFF